The sequence of this T cell receptor (beta chain) was determined in a study of vaccination and CD4 T cells after COVID-19. The study's findings and limits: Counts of SARS-CoV-2-reactive clonotypes had a median that went from around 21 to 38, a nonsignificant change.

The Oncomine TCR Beta short-read assay sequenced DNA from cultured CD4+ T cells. Researchers extracted genomic DNA from CD4+ T cells that had been cultured. Each CDR3 protein gets one entry after TCRdb re-called the PCR reads with MiXCR. The sample includes 8,500 to 13,000 distinct CDR3 sequences, approximately 32% seen only once; the top ten take roughly 13%. This CDR3 is 11 amino acids long. Germline CDR1 reads MDHEN; CDR2 reads SYDVKM. A word on this clonotype: Its antigen remains unknown.

Noted treatment: roughly 10-day PBMC culture with coronavirus spike peptide pools or control peptides (ViraFEST assay). CD4+ T lymphocytes from the unexposed donor were collected before the COVID-19 pandemic (2011-2018). It was with about 10 IU/ml IL-2 and roughly 9.5 ug/ml peptide pools that two million PBMCs per well were cultured. The genes are TRBV28 and TRBJ2-1; D is unresolved. The TCR comes from a human donor in good health. Sequencing was carried out using CD4+ T cells from blood, cultured in vitro. CDR3: CRTLSYNEQFF. In DNA, the CDR3 is TGTCGAACCCTATCCTACAATGAGCAGTTCTTC. Together with reference TRBV28 and TRBJ2-1, the CDR3 gives the full variable domain: DVKVTQSSRYLVKRTGEKVFLECVQDMDHENMFWYRQDPGLGLRLIYFSYDVKMKEKGDIPEGYSVSREKKERFSLILESASTNQTSMYLCRTLSYNEQFFGPGTRLTVL.